What follows are 11 T cell receptor beta chains derived from one specimen sequenced in a study of T-cell memory formation after mild COVID-19. Using its own MiXCR run on the 5' RACE reads, TCRdb lists one record per CDR3 protein. The sample has hundreds of thousands of distinct CDR3 sequences; 20% to 25% are singletons. Material: PBMCs or a T cell subset sorted from them (not recorded which). The receptors originated from an adult woman who had mild COVID-19 (a few samples of this study predate the infection). Cell type and time point are not known.

V usage is TRBV24-1 and J usage is TRBJ2-5; 7 bases fit TRBD2. The germline gives CDR1 KGHDR, CDR2 SFDVKD. The V and J ends lost 5 bases and 1 base, in that order; junction bases with no gene match: 12. The CDR3 extends over 17 amino acids. CDR3 in DNA: TGTGCCACCAGTGCCCTCAGACACTCGGGGGGCCAAGAGACCCAGTACTTC. This gives the protein CATSALRHSGGQETQYF.

The V call is TRBV15, the J call TRBJ1-2; D not certain. V shed 0 bases and J shed 3 bases, with 11 bases lying between them. This CDR3 has 15 residues. Germline CDR1 reads LNHNV; CDR2 reads YYDKDF (reference sequence). CDR3 loop: CATSRDRRRHYGYTF. The CDR3 coding sequence is TGTGCCACCAGCAGAGATCGACGGCGCCACTATGGCTACACCTTC.

A note on this clonotype: This may arise from a read error, as a much more abundant clone is one base away. The chain employs TRBV5-6 and TRBJ2-5; D may be TRBD2 (5 bases). Per the germline V gene, CDR1 is SGHDT and CDR2 is YYEEEE. The CDR3 extends over 17 amino acids. Deletions cut 4 bases from V and 2 bases from J, with 21 bases between. Here the CDR3 DNA reads TGTGCCAGCAGCCCCCTGCGAGGACTGTGGGGACAAGAGACCCAGTACTTC. Translated: CASSPLRGLWGQETQYF.

This sequence joins TRBV7-2 and TRBJ2-5; 7 bases agree with TRBD2. The CDR3 has 17 amino acids. The junction had 13 bases not matched to a gene; V was cut back by 1 base and J by 5 bases. CDR1 and CDR2 from the germline V gene are SGHTA and FQGNSA. The CDR3 DNA sequence: TGTGCCAGCAGCTTAGAGGTTGCGCGGGAGAGGAGGGAGACCCAGTACTTC. Translation: CASSLEVARERRETQYF.

The chain joins TRBV5-1 to TRBJ2-7, with a weak D call TRBD2 (6 bases). Trimming left V 3 bases short and J 3 bases short, with 16 bases between. This CDR3 region has 15 residues. Germline V gene lookup returns CDR1 SGHRS and CDR2 YFSETQ. The CDR3 DNA follows: TGCGCCAGCAGCTGGGGATTGGGTAGCGGCTACGAGCAGTACTTC. Translating it yields CASSWGLGSGYEQYF.

The chain recombines TRBV6-2 or TRBV6-3 with TRBJ2-5; TRBD1 matches at 8 bases. The V gene's germline CDR1 is MNHEY and CDR2 SVGEGT. CDR3 length: 16 amino acids. The V and J ends lost 4 bases and 4 bases, in that order; junction bases with no gene match: 11. The CDR3 DNA follows: TGTGCCAGCAGTTCCCAGGGGGCGAGATATGCAGAGACCCAGTACTTC. It specifies CASSSQGARYAETQYF.

The table lists this clonotype with a few counts. The V call is TRBV18, the J call TRBJ2-1, with D tentatively TRBD1 or TRBD2 (6 bases each). This CDR3 has 18 amino acids. The germline V and J ends were trimmed by 4 bases and 2 bases, with 21 bases remaining between them. Germline CDR1 and CDR2: KGHSH and LQKENI. CDR3 in DNA: TGTGCCAGCTCACGTGGGGGCCTGGCGGGACGCACCTACAATGAGCAGTTCTTC. This sequence encodes CASSRGGLAGRTYNEQFF.

The gene calls are TRBV24-1 and TRBJ2-5; no reliable D call. Germline assignment: CDR1 KGHDR and CDR2 SFDVKD. Trimming pared 5 bases from V and 5 bases from J, leaving 11 bases between. This CDR3 is 13 amino acids long. CDR3 sequence (DNA): TGTGCCACCAGTGGCGGCGGTGTGGAGACCCAGTACTTC. Translated, it gives CATSGGGVETQYF.

There are a few counts of this clonotype. This chain connects TRBV4-1 to TRBJ2-3; 7 positions agree with TRBD1. The germline V gene encodes CDR1 MGHRA and CDR2 YSYEKL. Trimming took 4 bases from V and 5 from J; bases not matched to a gene: 9. CDR3 length: 15 amino acids. CDR3 loop: CASSRPTGLGDTQYF. The CDR3 DNA reads as TGCGCCAGCAGCCGACCGACAGGGTTAGGAGATACGCAGTATTTT.

This clonotype was seen only a few times. The chain links TRBV12-3 or TRBV12-4 to TRBJ1-2; 10 bases line up with TRBD1. V was pared by 6 bases and J by 8 bases, with 12 bases of the junction left unmatched. The CDR3 is 15 residues long. CDR3: CASRNRQGASGGYTF. CDR3 nucleotide sequence: TGTGCCAGCAGGAACAGACAGGGGGCGTCGGGAGGCTACACCTTC.

This clonotype appeared a few times. The chain uses TRBV9 and TRBJ2-1; no firm D call. V dropped 3 bases and J dropped 7 bases, with 14 bases sitting between them. The length of the CDR3 is 14 residues. CDR1 is SGDLS and CDR2 is YYNGEE in the germline V gene. The CDR3, as DNA: TGTGCCAGCAGCGCCGAGGTAGGTTCGAATGAGCAGTTCTTC. Residues: CASSAEVGSNEQFF.